This record concerns one TCR beta chain sequence. Sequencing was performed with immunoSEQ multiplex PCR; in TCRdb, only in-frame clones are kept and a portion is missing. The table shows around 50,000 clones, with 80% to 95% occurring only once. The sample belongs to a study of T cell changes during pregnancy in multiple sclerosis. Per germline, CDR1 SNHLY and CDR2 FYNNEI. Germline trimming cut 6 bases from V and 10 bases from J; bases unmatched to any gene: 9. The CDR3 covers 13 residues. Sequenced material: CD4+ T cells from peripheral blood mononuclear cells, taken after pregnancy. J is TRBJ1-5 and V is TRBV2; 7 bases are a match to TRBD1. This TCR came from a female donor in good health, enrolled as a control in a pregnancy study. The CDR3 nucleotides are TGTGCCAGCAGGTGGGACAGTTCGAATCCCCAGCATTTT. Protein: CASRWDSSNPQHF.